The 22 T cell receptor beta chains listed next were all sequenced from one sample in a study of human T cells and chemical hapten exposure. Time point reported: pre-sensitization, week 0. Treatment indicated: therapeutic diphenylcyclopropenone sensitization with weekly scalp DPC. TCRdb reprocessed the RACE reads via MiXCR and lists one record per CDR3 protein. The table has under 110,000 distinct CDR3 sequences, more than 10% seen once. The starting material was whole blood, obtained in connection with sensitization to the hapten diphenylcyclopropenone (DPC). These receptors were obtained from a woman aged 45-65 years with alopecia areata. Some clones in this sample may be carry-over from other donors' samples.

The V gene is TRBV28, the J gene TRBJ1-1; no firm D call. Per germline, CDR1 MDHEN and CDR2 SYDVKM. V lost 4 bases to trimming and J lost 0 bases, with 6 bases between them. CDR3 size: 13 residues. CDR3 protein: CASSSRLNTEAFF. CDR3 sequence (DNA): TGTGCCAGCAGTTCTCGGTTGAACACTGAAGCTTTCTTT.

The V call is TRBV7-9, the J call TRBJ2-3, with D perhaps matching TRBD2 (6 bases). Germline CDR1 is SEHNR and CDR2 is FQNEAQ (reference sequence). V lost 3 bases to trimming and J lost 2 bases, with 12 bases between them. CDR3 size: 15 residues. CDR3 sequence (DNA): TGTGCCAGCAGCTTTAGGGGCGGGGCCACAGATACGCAGTATTTT. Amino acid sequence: CASSFRGGATDTQYF.

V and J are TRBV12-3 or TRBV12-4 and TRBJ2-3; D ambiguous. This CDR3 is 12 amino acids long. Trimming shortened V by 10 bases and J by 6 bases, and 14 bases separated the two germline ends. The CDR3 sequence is CATTDAVDTQYF. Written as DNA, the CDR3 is TGTGCCACCACCGACGCAGTGGATACGCAGTATTTT.

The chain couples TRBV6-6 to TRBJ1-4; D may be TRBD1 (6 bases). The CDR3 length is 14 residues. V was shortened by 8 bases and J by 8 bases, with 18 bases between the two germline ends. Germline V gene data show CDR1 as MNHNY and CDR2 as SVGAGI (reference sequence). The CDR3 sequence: CASSLGQRREKLFF. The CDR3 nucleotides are TGTGCCAGCTCCCTCGGACAGCGTAGAGAAAAACTGTTTTTT.

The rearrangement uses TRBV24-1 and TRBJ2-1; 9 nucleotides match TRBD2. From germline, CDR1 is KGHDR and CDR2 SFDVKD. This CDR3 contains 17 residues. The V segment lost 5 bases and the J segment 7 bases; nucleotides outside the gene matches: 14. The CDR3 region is CATSGSKSGGTHNEQFF. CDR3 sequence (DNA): TGTGCCACCAGTGGGAGTAAAAGCGGGGGGACGCATAATGAGCAGTTCTTC.

CDR3 in DNA: TGTGCCAGCAAACTTCTGCCGGGACAGGGGAATTCACCCCTCCACTTT. This sequence encodes CASKLLPGQGNSPLHF. The rearrangement uses TRBV28 and TRBJ1-6; 10 positions match TRBD1. Germline V CDR1 and CDR2: MDHEN, SYDVKM. V was clipped by 7 bases and J by 7 bases; unmatched bases: 10. The length of the CDR3 is 16 residues.

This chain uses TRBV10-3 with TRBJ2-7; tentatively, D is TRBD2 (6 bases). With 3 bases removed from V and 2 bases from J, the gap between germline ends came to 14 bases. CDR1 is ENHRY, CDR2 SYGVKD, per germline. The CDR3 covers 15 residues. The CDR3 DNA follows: TGTGCCATCAGTGATTTTGCGGGAACCCCCTACGAGCAGTACTTC. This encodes CAISDFAGTPYEQYF.

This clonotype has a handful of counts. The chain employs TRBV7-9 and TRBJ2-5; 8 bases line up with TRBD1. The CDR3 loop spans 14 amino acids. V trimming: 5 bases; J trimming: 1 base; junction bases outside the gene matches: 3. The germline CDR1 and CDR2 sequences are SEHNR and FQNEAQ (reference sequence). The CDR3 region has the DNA TGTGCCAGCAGCCTGACAGGGGTCCAAGAGACCCAGTACTTC. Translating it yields CASSLTGVQETQYF.

CDR3 sequence: CASSSDRVSLGNQPQHF. CDR3 sequence (DNA): TGTGCCAGCAGTTCGGACAGGGTGAGTTTAGGCAATCAGCCCCAGCATTTT. The gene calls are TRBV28 and TRBJ1-5, with TRBD1 matching 8 bases. The CDR3 contains 17 residues. Trimming removed 4 bases from V and 2 bases from J; junction bases left unmatched: 10. CDR1 is MDHEN and CDR2 is SYDVKM in the germline V gene.

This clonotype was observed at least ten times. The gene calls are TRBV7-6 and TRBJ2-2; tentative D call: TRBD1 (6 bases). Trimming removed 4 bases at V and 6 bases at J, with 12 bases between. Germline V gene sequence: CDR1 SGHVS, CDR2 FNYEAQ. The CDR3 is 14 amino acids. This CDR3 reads CASSSSTGPGELFF. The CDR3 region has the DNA TGTGCCAGCAGCTCTTCGACAGGCCCCGGGGAGCTGTTTTTT.

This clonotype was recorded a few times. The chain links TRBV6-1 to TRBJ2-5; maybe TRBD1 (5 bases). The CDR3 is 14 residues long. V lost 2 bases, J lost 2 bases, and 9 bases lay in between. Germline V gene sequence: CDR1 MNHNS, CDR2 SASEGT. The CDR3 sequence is CASSESNRQETQYF. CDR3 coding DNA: TGTGCCAGCAGTGAAAGTAACAGGCAAGAGACCCAGTACTTC.

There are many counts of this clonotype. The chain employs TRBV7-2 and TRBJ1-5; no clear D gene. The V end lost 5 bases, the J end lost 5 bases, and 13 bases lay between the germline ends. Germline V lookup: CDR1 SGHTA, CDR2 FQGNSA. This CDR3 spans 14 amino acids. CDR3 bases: TGTGCCAGCAGCCCCTCATTCGGGGATCAGCCCCAGCATTTT. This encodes CASSPSFGDQPQHF.

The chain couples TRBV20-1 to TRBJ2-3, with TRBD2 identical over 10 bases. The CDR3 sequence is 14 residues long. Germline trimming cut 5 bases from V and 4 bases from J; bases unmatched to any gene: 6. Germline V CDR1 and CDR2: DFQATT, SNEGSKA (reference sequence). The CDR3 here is CSALSGGASDTQYF. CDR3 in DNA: TGCAGTGCTCTGAGCGGGGGGGCCTCAGATACGCAGTATTTT.

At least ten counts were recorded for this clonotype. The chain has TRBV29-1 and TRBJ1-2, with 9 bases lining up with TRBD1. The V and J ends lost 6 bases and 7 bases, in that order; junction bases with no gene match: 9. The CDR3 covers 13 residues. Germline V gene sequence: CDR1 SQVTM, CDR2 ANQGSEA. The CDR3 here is CSVHWDRVTGYTF. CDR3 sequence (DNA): TGCAGCGTCCATTGGGACAGGGTAACTGGCTACACCTTC.

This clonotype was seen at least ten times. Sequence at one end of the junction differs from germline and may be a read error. DNA for the CDR3: TGTGCCAGCTCACCCCAGGGCGACACTGAAGCTTTCTTT. This translates into CASSPQGDTEAFF. The chain employs TRBV5-1 and TRBJ1-1; D might be TRBD1 (5 bases). CDR3 length equals 13 residues. Germline assignment: CDR1 SGHRS and CDR2 YFSETQ.

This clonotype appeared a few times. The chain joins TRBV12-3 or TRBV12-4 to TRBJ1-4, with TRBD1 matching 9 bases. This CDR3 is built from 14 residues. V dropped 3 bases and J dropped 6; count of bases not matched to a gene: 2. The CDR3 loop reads CASSFGTGHEKLFF. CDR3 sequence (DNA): TGTGCCAGCAGTTTCGGGACAGGGCATGAAAAACTGTTTTTT.

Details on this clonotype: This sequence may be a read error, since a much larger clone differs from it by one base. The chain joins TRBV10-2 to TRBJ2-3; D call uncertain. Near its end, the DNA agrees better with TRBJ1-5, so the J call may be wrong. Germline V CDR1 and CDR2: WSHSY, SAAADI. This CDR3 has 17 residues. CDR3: CASSLGLDTARADTQHF. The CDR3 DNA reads TGCGCCAGCAGTCTGGGCCTAGACACAGCTAGAGCAGATACGCAGCATTTT.

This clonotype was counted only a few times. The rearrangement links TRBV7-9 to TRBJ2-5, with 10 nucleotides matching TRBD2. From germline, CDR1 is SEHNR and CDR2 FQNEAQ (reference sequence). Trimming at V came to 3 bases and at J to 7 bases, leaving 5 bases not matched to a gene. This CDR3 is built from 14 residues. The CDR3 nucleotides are TGTGCCAGCAGCTTCTCTAGCGGGAGAGGGACCCAGTACTTC. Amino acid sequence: CASSFSSGRGTQYF.

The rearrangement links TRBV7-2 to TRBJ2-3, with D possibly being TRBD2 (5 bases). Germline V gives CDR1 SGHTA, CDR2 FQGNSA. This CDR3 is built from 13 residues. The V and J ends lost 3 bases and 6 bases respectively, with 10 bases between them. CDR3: CASSFGEGDTQYF. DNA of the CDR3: TGTGCCAGCAGCTTCGGGGAAGGTGATACGCAGTATTTT.

The chain's CDR3 is CASSLWTGPTLALAFF. In nucleotides, the CDR3 is TGTGCCAGCAGCTTGTGGACAGGGCCAACGTTAGCCCTAGCTTTCTTT. The chain has TRBV11-3 and TRBJ1-1; 8 positions match TRBD1. Germline CDR1 and CDR2: SGHNT and YENEEA. This CDR3 is 16 amino acids long. The V segment lost 3 bases and the J segment 10 bases; nucleotides outside the gene matches: 16.

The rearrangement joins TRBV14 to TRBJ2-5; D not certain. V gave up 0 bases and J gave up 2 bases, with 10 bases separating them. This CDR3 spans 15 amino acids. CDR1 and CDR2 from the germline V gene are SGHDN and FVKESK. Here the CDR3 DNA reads TGTGCCAGCAGCCAAGATTATCGCGGTCAAGAGACCCAGTACTTC. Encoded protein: CASSQDYRGQETQYF.

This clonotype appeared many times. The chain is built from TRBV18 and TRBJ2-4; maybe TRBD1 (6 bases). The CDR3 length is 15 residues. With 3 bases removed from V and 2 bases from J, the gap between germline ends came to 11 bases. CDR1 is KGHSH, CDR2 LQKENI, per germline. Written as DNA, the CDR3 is TGTGCCAGCTCACCGGGAACAGGGTCCAAAAACATTCAGTACTTC. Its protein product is CASSPGTGSKNIQYF.